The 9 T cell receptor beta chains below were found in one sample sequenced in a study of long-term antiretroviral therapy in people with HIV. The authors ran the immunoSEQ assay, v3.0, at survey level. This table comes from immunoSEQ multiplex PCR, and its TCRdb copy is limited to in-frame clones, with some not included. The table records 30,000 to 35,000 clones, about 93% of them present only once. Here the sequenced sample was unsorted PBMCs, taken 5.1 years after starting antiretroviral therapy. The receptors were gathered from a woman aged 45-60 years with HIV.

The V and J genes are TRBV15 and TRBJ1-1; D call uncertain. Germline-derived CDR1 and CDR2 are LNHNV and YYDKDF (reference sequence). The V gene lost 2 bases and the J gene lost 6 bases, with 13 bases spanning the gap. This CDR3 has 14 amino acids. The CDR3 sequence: CATSRSIGSAEAFF. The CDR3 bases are TGTGCCACCAGCAGATCAATTGGGTCCGCTGAAGCTTTCTTT.

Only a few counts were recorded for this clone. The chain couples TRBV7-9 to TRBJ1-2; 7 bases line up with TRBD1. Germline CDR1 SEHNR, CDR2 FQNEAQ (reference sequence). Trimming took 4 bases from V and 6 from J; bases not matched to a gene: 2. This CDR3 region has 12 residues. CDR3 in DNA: TGTGCCAGCAGCTCGGGACAGAATGGCTACACCTTC. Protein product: CASSSGQNGYTF.

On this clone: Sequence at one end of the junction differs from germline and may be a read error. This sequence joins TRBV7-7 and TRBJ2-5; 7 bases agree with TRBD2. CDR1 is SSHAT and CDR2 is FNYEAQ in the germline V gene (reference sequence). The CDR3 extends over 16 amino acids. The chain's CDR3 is CASSLDLTSFWETQYF. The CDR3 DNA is TGTGCTAGCAGCTTAGATCTGACTAGCTTTTGGGAGACCCAGTACTTC.

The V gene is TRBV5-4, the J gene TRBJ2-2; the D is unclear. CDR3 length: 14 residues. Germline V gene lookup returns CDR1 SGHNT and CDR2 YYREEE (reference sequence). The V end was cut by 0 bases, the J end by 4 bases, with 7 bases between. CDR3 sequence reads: CASSLDHATGELFF. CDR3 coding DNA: TGTGCCAGCAGCTTGGACCACGCCACCGGGGAGCTGTTTTTT.

DNA of the CDR3: TGTGCCAGCAGCACTAGGACAGGCAATGAAAAACTGTTTTTT. Translation: CASSTRTGNEKLFF. The chain recombines TRBV7-9 with TRBJ1-4; 7 bases match TRBD1. The CDR3 length is 14 residues. Trimming cost V 5 bases and J 5 bases; bases outside gene matches: 5. The germline gives CDR1 SEHNR, CDR2 FQNEAQ (reference sequence).

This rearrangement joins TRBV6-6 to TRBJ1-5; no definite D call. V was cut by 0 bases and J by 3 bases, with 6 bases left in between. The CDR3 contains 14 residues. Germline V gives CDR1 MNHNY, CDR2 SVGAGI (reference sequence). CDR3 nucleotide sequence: TGTGCCAGCAGTTACTCGACTGTCAATCAGCCCCAGCATTTT. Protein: CASSYSTVNQPQHF.

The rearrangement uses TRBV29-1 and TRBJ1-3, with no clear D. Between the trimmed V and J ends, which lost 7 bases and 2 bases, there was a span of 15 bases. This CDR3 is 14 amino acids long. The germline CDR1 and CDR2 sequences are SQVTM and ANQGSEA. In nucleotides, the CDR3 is TGCAGCGGTTGGGCAGGTTCTACTGGAAACACCATATATTTT. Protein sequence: CSGWAGSTGNTIYF.

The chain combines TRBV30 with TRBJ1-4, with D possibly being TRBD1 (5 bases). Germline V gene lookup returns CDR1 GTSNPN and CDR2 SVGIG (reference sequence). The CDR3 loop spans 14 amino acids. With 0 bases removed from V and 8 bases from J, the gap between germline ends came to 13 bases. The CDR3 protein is CAWSVSARGEKLFF. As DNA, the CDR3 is TGTGCCTGGAGTGTAAGTGCGAGGGGCGAAAAACTGTTTTTT.

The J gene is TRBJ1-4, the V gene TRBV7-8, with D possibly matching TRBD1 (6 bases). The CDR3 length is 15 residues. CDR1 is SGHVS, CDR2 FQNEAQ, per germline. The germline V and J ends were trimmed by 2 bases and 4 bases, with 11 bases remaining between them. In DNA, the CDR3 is TGTGCCAGCAGCTTAAAAGGGGGACGTAATGAAAAACTGTTTTTT. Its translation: CASSLKGGRNEKLFF.